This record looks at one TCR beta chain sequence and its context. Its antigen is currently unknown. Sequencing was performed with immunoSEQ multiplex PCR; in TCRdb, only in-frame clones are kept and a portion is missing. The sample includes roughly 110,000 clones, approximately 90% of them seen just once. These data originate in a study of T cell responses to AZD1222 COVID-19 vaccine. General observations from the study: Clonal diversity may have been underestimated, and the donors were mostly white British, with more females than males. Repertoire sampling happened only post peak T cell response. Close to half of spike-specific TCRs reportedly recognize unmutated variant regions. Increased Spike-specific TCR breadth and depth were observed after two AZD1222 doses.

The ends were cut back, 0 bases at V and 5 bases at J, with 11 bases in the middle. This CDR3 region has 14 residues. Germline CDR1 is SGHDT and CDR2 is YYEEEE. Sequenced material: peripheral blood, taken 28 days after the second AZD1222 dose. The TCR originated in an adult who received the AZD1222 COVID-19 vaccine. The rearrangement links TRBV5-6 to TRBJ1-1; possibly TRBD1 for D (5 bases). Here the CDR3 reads CASSLGAGRTEAFF. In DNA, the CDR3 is TGTGCCAGCAGCTTGGGGGCAGGGCGGACTGAAGCTTTCTTT.